The rows below give T cell receptor beta chains drawn from one sample of a study of shared clonotypes between healthy human individuals. Produced via immunoSEQ multiplex PCR; TCRdb's table is partial and in-frame only. Seen here are roughly 2,000,000 clones, 85% to 95% observed once, and the top ten hold 1.2%. Sequencing used naive CD8+ T cells sorted from blood. Receptors originate from a man aged 18 to 29 in good health. Each CDR3 is given without its conserved first and last residue. A D gene is named only where the DNA matches it firmly. Clone size, where shown, is once, few, many, or a class for clones that have expanded.

.	13	TRBV4-1	.	TRBJ2-7	ASSQAATELYEQY
.	14	TRBV19	.	TRBJ1-3	ASSLRRGQAGNTIY
once	14	TRBV18	TRBD1	TRBJ2-2	ASSRRDRGYTGELF
.	17	TRBV7-9	TRBD2	TRBJ2-1	ASSPLPGPSGRLYNEQF
.	15	TRBV21-1	.	TRBJ2-3	ASSIPGATRGPDTQY
.	13	TRBV6-6	TRBD2	TRBJ2-1	ASSLLAGENNEQF
.	13	TRBV5-4	.	TRBJ2-3	ASSFRVADTDTQY
.	9	TRBV30	.	TRBJ1-4	AWSVSEKLF
.	11	TRBV2	.	TRBJ2-5	ASKGLYQETQY
.	12	TRBV5-1	.	TRBJ2-7	ASSLGTALLEQY
.	12	TRBV4-1	TRBD1	TRBJ2-7	ASSHKQGAYEQY
.	13	TRBV7-6	TRBD1	TRBJ2-2	ASSTDRASTGELF
.	15	TRBV11-2	TRBD1	TRBJ2-5	ASSSTPGTGWEETQY
.	9	TRBV20-1	.	TRBJ1-1	SAKRVVEAF
.	14	TRBV7-9	TRBD1	TRBJ2-7	ASSPIGDREYYEQY